Following are 9 T cell receptor beta chains from one sample sequenced in a study of T cell clones after liver transplantation. Sequencing used immunoSEQ multiplex PCR; TCRdb keeps in-frame clones, though not all of them. Here the sample spans 90,000 to 120,000 clones, 75% to 85% being singletons. Sequencing used CD4+ T cells from blood, obtained before liver transplant. The receptors stem from a human donor who received a liver transplant.

This clone has just a few counts. The V and J genes are TRBV28 and TRBJ1-4, with D hard to call. V was clipped by 7 bases and J by 4 bases, with 13 bases between them. Germline CDR1 and CDR2: MDHEN and SYDVKM. The CDR3 sequence is 14 residues long. Written as DNA, the CDR3 is TGTGCCAGCAATGCCAATTTGGTTAATGAAAAACTGTTTTTT. Translated: CASNANLVNEKLFF.

The chain carries TRBV5-1 and TRBJ1-1, with D hard to call. Germline V gene data show CDR1 as SGHRS and CDR2 as YFSETQ. V was shortened by 4 bases and J by 0 bases, with 13 bases between the two germline ends. The CDR3 contains 15 residues. CDR3 sequence: CASSPQPDVNTEAFF. In DNA form, the CDR3 reads TGCGCCAGCAGCCCACAACCGGACGTGAACACTGAAGCTTTCTTT.

The rearrangement links TRBV5-1 to TRBJ2-2; TRBD1 matches 8 bases. Germline CDR1 and CDR2: SGHRS and YFSETQ. The ends lost 4 bases at V and 2 bases at J; junction bases unmatched: 7. The CDR3 is made up of 16 amino acids. Written as DNA, the CDR3 is TGCGCCAGCAGCCCCTGGACAGGGATAAACACCGGGGAGCTGTTTTTT. It specifies CASSPWTGINTGELFF.

Only one count was recorded for this clone. J is TRBJ1-1 and V is TRBV7-3; no firm D call. CDR3 length equals 14 residues. Germline CDR1 and CDR2: SGHTA and FQGTGA. Trimming removed 2 bases at V and 5 bases at J, with 12 bases between. The CDR3 sequence: CASSLLVGGTEAFF. CDR3 DNA: TGTGCCAGCAGCTTATTGGTAGGTGGGACTGAAGCTTTCTTT.

In its sample, this clone was seen once. The rearrangement links TRBV5-1 to TRBJ1-1, with D perhaps TRBD1 (5 bases). Germline V gene data show CDR1 as SGHRS and CDR2 as YFSETQ. This CDR3 is 14 amino acids long. Trimming stripped 0 bases from V and 7 bases from J, with 13 bases between. The CDR3 coding sequence is TGCGCCAGCAGCTTGGTCGCAGGGCTAAATGAAGCTTTCTTT. This gives the protein CASSLVAGLNEAFF. The full variable domain, its missing parts supplied by reference TRBV5-1 and TRBJ1-1, is KAGVTQTPRYLIKTRGQQVTLSCSPISGHRSVSWYQQTPGQGLQFLFEYFSETQRNKGNFPGRFSGRQFSNSRSEMNVSTLELGDSALYLCASSLVAGLNEAFFGQGTRLTVV.

J is TRBJ2-1 and V is TRBV27, with 9 bases identical to TRBD2. Looked up from germline, CDR1 is MNHEY and CDR2 is SMNVEV (reference sequence). This CDR3 comprises 14 residues. V shed 9 bases, J shed 12 bases, and the junction held 15 bases outside the gene matches. CDR3 sequence: CASKPGLASGGQFF. The CDR3 DNA reads TGTGCCAGTAAACCGGGACTAGCCTCGGGGGGGCAGTTCTTC.

The gene calls are TRBV11-3 and TRBJ2-3; D ambiguous. The V gene lost 0 bases and the J gene lost 6 bases, with 16 bases spanning the gap. The germline CDR1 and CDR2 sequences are SGHNT and YENEEA. The CDR3 spans 16 residues. CDR3 DNA: TGTGCCAGCAGCTTAGATAGTTCGAGACACTTGGATACGCAGTATTTT. As protein: CASSLDSSRHLDTQYF. Complete variable domain (other parts from reference TRBV11-3 and TRBJ2-3): EAGVVQSPRYKIIEKKQPVAFWCNPISGHNTLYWYLQNLGQGPELLIRYENEEAVDDSQLPKDRFSAERLKGVDSTLKIQPAELGDSAVYLCASSLDSSRHLDTQYFGPGTRLTVL.

This clone appeared once. This chain joins TRBV7-2 and TRBJ1-1, with a tentative D call TRBD1 (5 bases). The CDR3 consists of 12 residues. V gave up 2 bases and J gave up 6 bases, with 7 bases separating them. Germline V gene lookup returns CDR1 SGHTA and CDR2 FQGNSA. The CDR3 sequence is CASSLNRPEAFF. CDR3 in DNA: TGTGCCAGCAGCTTAAACAGGCCTGAAGCTTTCTTT.

The rearrangement joins TRBV4-3 to TRBJ2-2; 11 bases are shared with TRBD1. The length of the CDR3 is 15 residues. V was pared by 9 bases and J by 7 bases, with 10 bases of the junction left unmatched. Germline CDR1 is LGHNA and CDR2 is YSLEER. The CDR3 protein is CASSKDRGRVGELFF. The DNA for the CDR3 is TGCGCCAGTAGCAAGGACAGGGGGCGAGTCGGGGAGCTGTTTTTT.